This TCR beta chain appears in the sequencing data of a study of Tregs in tolerant kidney transplant recipients. General observations from the study: Tolerant patients' donor-specific Tregs expanded beyond overall Tregs, suggesting antigen-driven growth.

The assay was immunoSEQ multiplex PCR, and TCRdb's table has in-frame clones only and misses some. In total, the table holds 31,000 or so clones. Per the germline V gene, CDR1 is LNHDA and CDR2 is SQIVND (reference sequence). V lost 4 bases and J 3 bases, leaving 15 bases between the germline ends. There are 15 residues in the CDR3. To note about this clone: The target antigen is unknown. The read finishes 3 residues shy of the CDR3 end, and the germline J gene is used to complete it.

Thawed PBMCs were FACS-sorted into unstimulated CD4+CD25+CD127- regulatory T cells, CD4+CD25- non-regulatory cells, CD4 and CD8 cells. The source was CD8+ T cells from blood, collected before the transplant. This sequence joins TRBV19 and TRBJ1-2; D is ambiguous. The receptor comes from a human donor who received a combined kidney and bone marrow transplant. The part of the CDR3 DNA that was read is TGTGCCAGTAGTAGAGAAAGATCTGCGGACTATGGC. It specifies CASSRERSADYG. The complete CDR3 sequence is CASSRERSADYGYTF.